Each of the 26 T cell receptor beta chains below was sequenced from the same sample in a study of OX40 agonist ivuxolimab in advanced cancers. Libraries were prepared by immunoSEQ multiplex PCR; TCRdb keeps only in-frame clonotypes and omits some of them. Seen here are about 57,000 clones, approximately 86% observed once, and the top ten hold 3% to 3.5%. The sample here was CD4+ or CD8+ T cells sorted from blood, taken in a trial of the OX40 agonist ivuxolimab. All receptors come from an adult with an advanced solid tumor such as melanoma, head and neck, liver or kidney cancer.

This sequence joins TRBV6-5 and TRBJ1-1, with unresolved D. V was cut by 5 bases and J by 1 base, with 5 bases left in between. Per the germline V gene, CDR1 is MNHEY and CDR2 is SVGAGI. The CDR3 contains 12 residues. In nucleotides, the CDR3 is TGTGCCAGCAGTGTGGCGAACACTGAAGCTTTCTTT. This encodes CASSVANTEAFF.

This clone has a handful of counts. Given the absence of the conserved phenylalanine or tryptophan at the CDR3 end, a read error is likely. It is unclear where the CDR3 begins or ends on the DNA, so no DNA is shown, and the CDR3 is as TCRdb lists it. The chain couples TRBV9 to TRBJ1-1. Termini included, the CDR3 measures 10 amino acids. Germline V CDR1 and CDR2: SGDLS, YYNGEE. The CDR3 reads CASSVARVAG.

The chain joins TRBV7-9 to TRBJ2-7, with 9 bases aligning to TRBD1. Germline CDR1 is SEHNR and CDR2 is FQNEAQ (reference sequence). CDR3 length equals 15 residues. Losses at the gene ends were 5 bases for V and 4 bases for J; bases not matched to a gene: 9. CDR3 protein: CASSPTDRGGYEQYF. DNA of the CDR3: TGTGCCAGCAGCCCAACAGACAGGGGGGGTTACGAGCAGTACTTC.

This chain joins TRBV19 and TRBJ2-3; D gene unclear. The V end was cut by 3 bases, the J end by 3 bases, with 7 bases between. The CDR3 totals 13 residues. In germline, CDR1 is LNHDA, CDR2 SQIVND (reference sequence). The CDR3 region is CASSIGRTDTQYF. Written as DNA, the CDR3 is TGTGCCAGTAGTATCGGAAGGACAGATACGCAGTATTTT.

This clone was seen a handful of times. This chain joins TRBV6-4 and TRBJ2-2, with 11 bases lining up with TRBD2. The J segment lost 7 bases and the V segment lost 3 bases, leaving 1 base of the junction unmatched. Germline V lookup: CDR1 MRHNA, CDR2 SNTAGT. The CDR3 length is 14 residues. CDR3 protein: CASSDLAGGGELFF. The DNA for the CDR3 is TGTGCCAGCAGTGATCTAGCGGGAGGCGGGGAGCTGTTTTTT.

This sequence joins TRBV7-8 and TRBJ2-7; 10 nucleotides align to TRBD2. This CDR3 spans 15 amino acids. The germline CDR1 and CDR2 sequences are SGHVS and FQNEAQ. Trimming at V came to 5 bases and at J to 5 bases, leaving 9 bases not matched to a gene. The CDR3 is CASSPLAGVGNEQYF. The CDR3, as DNA: TGTGCCAGCAGCCCGCTAGCGGGAGTGGGCAACGAGCAGTACTTC.

The CDR3 DNA reads as TGTGCCAGCAGCTTAGCACCTTTACAGGGGGTACATGAAAAACTGTTTTTT. Protein: CASSLAPLQGVHEKLFF. The chain recombines TRBV7-9 with TRBJ1-4, with 8 positions matching TRBD1. V lost 0 bases and J lost 6; bases outside the gene matches: 9. Germline V CDR1 and CDR2: SEHNR, FQNEAQ (reference sequence). The CDR3 has 17 residues.

The V and J genes are TRBV28 and TRBJ1-5; possibly TRBD1 for D (6 bases). Germline CDR1 reads MDHEN; CDR2 reads SYDVKM. V shed 4 bases and J shed 6 bases, with 22 bases lying between them. CDR3 size: 17 residues. CDR3 amino acids: CASSYGWQGRHAQPQHF. The CDR3 nucleotides are TGTGCCAGCAGTTACGGGTGGCAGGGGAGGCATGCTCAGCCCCAGCATTTT.

The chain carries TRBV28 and TRBJ2-5, with D possibly called TRBD1 or TRBD2 (5 bases each). The last part of the DNA fits TRBJ2-7 better; the J call may be wrong. CDR1 and CDR2 (germline): MDHEN, SYDVKM. This CDR3 comprises 16 residues. CDR3 loop: CASSLPRGGLSYEQYF. Written as DNA, the CDR3 is TGTGCCAGCAGTTTGCCCCGGGGCGGGCTCTCCTACGAGCAGTACTTC.

This clone has more than one count but fewer than ten. This chain connects TRBV19 to TRBJ1-1; tentatively, D is TRBD1 (6 bases). Per germline, CDR1 LNHDA and CDR2 SQIVND (reference sequence). V dropped 6 bases and J dropped 1 base, with 15 bases sitting between them. The CDR3 consists of 15 residues. CDR3 coding DNA: TGTGCCAGTAGATCGACAGGAGGCCGGAACACTGAAGCTTTCTTT. Residues: CASRSTGGRNTEAFF.

This chain connects TRBV2 to TRBJ2-7; 9 bases agree with TRBD2. The V and J ends lost 4 bases and 2 bases, in that order; junction bases with no gene match: 6. The CDR3 sequence is 15 residues long. Germline V gene data show CDR1 as SNHLY and CDR2 as FYNNEI. The CDR3 DNA follows: TGTGCCAGCAGTGGACCTGCGGGAGGGCCCTACGAGCAGTACTTC. Translated, it gives CASSGPAGGPYEQYF. Complete variable domain (other parts from reference TRBV2 and TRBJ2-7): EPEVTQTPSHQVTQMGQEVILRCVPISNHLYFYWYRQILGQKVEFLVSFYNNEISEKSEIFDDQFSVERPDGSNFTLKIRSTKLEDSAMYFCASSGPAGGPYEQYFGPGTRLTVT.

The rearrangement links TRBV7-8 to TRBJ2-6; 8 nucleotides match TRBD1. J gave up 2 bases and V 5 bases, and 5 bases lay outside the gene matches. CDR3 length equals 16 residues. CDR1 is SGHVS and CDR2 is FQNEAQ in the germline V gene. CDR3 DNA: TGTGCCAGCAGCCGGACAGGGTTAGCTGGGGCCAACGTCCTGACTTTC. Protein product: CASSRTGLAGANVLTF. Based on the CDR3 plus reference TRBV7-8 and TRBJ2-6, the full variable domain is GAGVSQSPRYKVAKRGQDVALRCDPISGHVSLFWYQQALGQGPEFLTYFQNEAQLDKSGLPSDRFFAERPEGSVSTLKIQRTQQEDSAVYLCASSRTGLAGANVLTFGAGSRLTVL.

The chain joins TRBV5-1 to TRBJ2-7; D possibly matches TRBD1 or TRBD2 (6 bases each). The V gene's germline CDR1 is SGHRS and CDR2 YFSETQ. V lost 0 bases to trimming and J lost 3 bases, with 10 bases between them. This CDR3 has 14 amino acids. CDR3 in DNA: TGCGCCAGCAGCTTGGCCGGGGGCGACTACGAGCAGTACTTC. It translates to CASSLAGGDYEQYF. Full variable domain (missing parts from reference TRBV5-1 and TRBJ2-7): KAGVTQTPRYLIKTRGQQVTLSCSPISGHRSVSWYQQTPGQGLQFLFEYFSETQRNKGNFPGRFSGRQFSNSRSEMNVSTLELGDSALYLCASSLAGGDYEQYFGPGTRLTVT.

V usage is TRBV5-1 and J usage is TRBJ2-7, with 13 bases lining up with TRBD2. Germline values: CDR1 SGHRS, CDR2 YFSETQ. V shed 4 bases and J 0 bases; nucleotides not matched to a gene: 4. There are 16 residues in the CDR3. DNA of the CDR3: TGCGCCAGCAGCCCTAGGACTAGCGGGAGCTCCTACGAGCAGTACTTC. Translating gives CASSPRTSGSSYEQYF.

The gene calls are TRBV5-4 and TRBJ2-3; no clear D gene. V lost 4 bases to trimming and J lost 0 bases, with 9 bases between them. Germline lookup yields CDR1 SGHNT and CDR2 YYREEE (reference sequence). CDR3 length: 14 residues. For the CDR3, the DNA is TGTGCCAGCAGCACAAAAGCTAGCACAGATACGCAGTATTTT. Translating it yields CASSTKASTDTQYF.

This clone was detected only once. The rearrangement links TRBV19 to TRBJ1-5; D remains ambiguous. The CDR3 is 16 residues long. CDR1 is LNHDA and CDR2 is SQIVND in the germline V gene (reference sequence). V lost 0 bases and J 2 bases, leaving 11 bases between the germline ends. CDR3 DNA: TGTGCCAGTAGTATAGACAGGAGGCATGGCAATCAGCCCCAGCATTTT. Residues: CASSIDRRHGNQPQHF.

The rearrangement joins TRBV30 to TRBJ1-2; a possible D gene is TRBD1 (6 bases). Trimming took 3 bases from V and 2 from J, leaving 7 bases between them. The V gene's germline CDR1 is GTSNPN and CDR2 SVGIG (reference sequence). The CDR3 extends over 12 amino acids. In DNA form, the CDR3 reads TGTGCCTGGAGCCAGGGGAACTATGGCTACACCTTC. Its protein is CAWSQGNYGYTF.

The chain has TRBV7-9 and TRBJ1-1; D not certain. Trimming stripped 3 bases from V and 3 bases from J, with 8 bases between. Per the germline V gene, CDR1 is SEHNR and CDR2 is FQNEAQ (reference sequence). This CDR3 region has 13 residues. CDR3 in DNA: TGTGCCAGCAGCTTGGGCCCGGACACTGAAGCTTTCTTT. Protein sequence: CASSLGPDTEAFF.

The rearrangement joins TRBV2 to TRBJ2-5; D is unresolved. V was clipped by 2 bases and J by 2 bases, with 12 bases between them. Germline V gene lookup returns CDR1 SNHLY and CDR2 FYNNEI. This CDR3 is built from 15 residues. In DNA form, the CDR3 reads TGTGCCAGCAGTGAACGGTCGGCAACTCAAGAGACCCAGTACTTC. Translating gives CASSERSATQETQYF.

This rearrangement joins TRBV7-9 to TRBJ2-7; D not certain. Germline CDR1 is SEHNR and CDR2 is FQNEAQ (reference sequence). V was shortened by 1 base and J by 1 base, with 8 bases between the two germline ends. The CDR3 runs to 14 residues. Written as DNA, the CDR3 is TGTGCCAGCAGCTTAGGATATGTTTCCTACGAGCAGTACTTC. It is translated as CASSLGYVSYEQYF.

The J gene is TRBJ2-3, the V gene TRBV5-5; D is possibly TRBD1 (5 bases). This CDR3 spans 15 amino acids. Deletions cut 0 bases from V and 3 bases from J, with 11 bases between. CDR1 is SGHKS, CDR2 YYEKEE, per germline (reference sequence). The CDR3 DNA follows: TGTGCCAGCAGCTTGGCCAGGGTGGGGACAGATACGCAGTATTTT. This translates into CASSLARVGTDTQYF.

This clone was counted between two and nine times. This rearrangement joins TRBV14 to TRBJ2-5; TRBD2 matches 7 bases. J gave up 5 bases and V 0 bases, and 9 bases lay outside the gene matches. The CDR3 covers 16 residues. Germline V gene sequence: CDR1 SGHDN, CDR2 FVKESK. The DNA for the CDR3 is TGTGCCAGCAGCCAAGAAATCGGACTAGTCCGGGAGACCCAGTACTTC. Its translation is CASSQEIGLVRETQYF.

This clone has just a few counts. This CDR3 is CASSEGRVVYGYTF. The CDR3 region has the DNA TGCGCCAGCAGTGAAGGCAGGGTGGTCTATGGCTACACCTTC. This chain links TRBV10-2 with TRBJ1-2; TRBD1 might be the D (5 bases). Trimming pared 3 bases from V and 4 bases from J, leaving 12 bases between. The CDR3 sequence is 14 residues long. Per germline, CDR1 WSHSY and CDR2 SAAADI.

The V and J genes are TRBV11-3 and TRBJ2-3, with D perhaps given as TRBD1 or TRBD2 (6 bases each). The germline gives CDR1 SGHNT, CDR2 YENEEA. The CDR3 runs to 14 residues. The ends were cut back, 5 bases at V and 3 bases at J, with 12 bases in the middle. The CDR3 bases are TGTGCCAGCAGCCCGGGGGCTTCTACAGATACGCAGTATTTT. Translation: CASSPGASTDTQYF. Based on the CDR3 plus reference TRBV11-3 and TRBJ2-3, the full variable domain is EAGVVQSPRYKIIEKKQPVAFWCNPISGHNTLYWYLQNLGQGPELLIRYENEEAVDDSQLPKDRFSAERLKGVDSTLKIQPAELGDSAVYLCASSPGASTDTQYFGPGTRLTVL.

This rearrangement joins TRBV7-2 to TRBJ1-2, with TRBD1 identical over 7 bases. Germline CDR1 and CDR2: SGHTA and FQGNSA. The CDR3 has 13 residues. The trim removed 3 bases at V and 4 bases at J, leaving 2 bases unmatched. In DNA, the CDR3 is TGTGCCAGCAGCTTGGGACAGCTCTATGGCTACACCTTC. Protein: CASSLGQLYGYTF.

The rearrangement links TRBV6-6 to TRBJ1-1; tentatively, D is TRBD1 (5 bases). V lost 2 bases and J lost 5, with 9 bases in between. Germline assignment: CDR1 MNHNY and CDR2 SVGAGI (reference sequence). This CDR3 region has 13 residues. For the CDR3, the DNA is TGTGCCAGCAGTTACCTGGGGGAAACTGAAGCTTTCTTT. Translation gives CASSYLGETEAFF.